The 28 T cell receptor beta chains given below trace back to one sample, sequenced in a study of immune evolution from preneoplasia to lung adenocarcinoma. Only in-frame clones appear in the TCRdb table, and some are missing; sequencing was by immunoSEQ multiplex PCR. The sample contains 4,500 to 7,000 clones, roughly 69% of which appear only once. Sequenced input: FFPE adjacent normal lung tissue. The origin of the receptors is a person aged 80 or over with lung adenocarcinoma.

The chain uses TRBV4-3 and TRBJ2-5; 7 positions match TRBD1. The CDR3 totals 16 residues. The germline V gene encodes CDR1 LGHNA and CDR2 YSLEER. J lost 5 bases, V lost 1 base, and 10 bases had no gene match. CDR3 in amino acids: CASSQGAGGGSETQYF. The CDR3 nucleotides read TGCGCCAGCAGCCAAGGGGCAGGGGGTGGGTCGGAGACCCAGTACTTC.

This clone has only a few counts. The V gene is TRBV11-2, the J gene TRBJ2-1, with D unresolved. The V end lost 2 bases, the J end lost 7 bases, and 12 bases lay between the germline ends. CDR1 SGHAT and CDR2 FQNNGV come from the germline V gene. The CDR3 spans 14 residues. The CDR3: CASSLMGRNNEQFF. The CDR3, as DNA: TGTGCCAGCAGCTTAATGGGCCGAAATAATGAGCAGTTCTTC. Full variable domain (outside the CDR3, taken from reference TRBV11-2 and TRBJ2-1): EAGVAQSPRYKIIEKRQSVAFWCNPISGHATLYWYQQILGQGPKLLIQFQNNGVVDDSQLPKDRFSAERLKGVDSTLKIQPAKLEDSAVYLCASSLMGRNNEQFFGPGTRLTVL.

J is TRBJ2-7 and V is TRBV10-3, with a tentative D call TRBD2 (6 bases). Trimming pared 4 bases from V and 5 bases from J, leaving 15 bases between. This CDR3 comprises 14 residues. Germline V gene lookup returns CDR1 ENHRY and CDR2 SYGVKD. The CDR3 nucleotides read TGTGCCATCAGTGTCAAAAGAGGGGAGGACGAGCAGTACTTC. This translates into CAISVKRGEDEQYF.

This sequence joins TRBV28 and TRBJ2-7; D possibly corresponds to TRBD2 (5 bases). The CDR3 is 14 residues long. The germline V and J ends were trimmed by 7 bases and 1 base, with 14 bases remaining between them. The V gene's germline CDR1 is MDHEN and CDR2 SYDVKM. CDR3 DNA: TGTGCCAGCAAAGGGAGCGACATTTCCTACGAGCAGTACTTC. Its protein is CASKGSDISYEQYF.

About this clone itself: Other DNA sequences of this sample code for an identical CDR3. The V gene is TRBV4-1, the J gene TRBJ1-5; D may be TRBD1 (5 bases). The CDR3 extends over 15 amino acids. Germline CDR1 MGHRA, CDR2 YSYEKL. Trimming pared 1 base from V and 4 bases from J, leaving 11 bases between. CDR3 amino acids: CASSQADGGNQPQHF. CDR3 nucleotide sequence: TGCGCCAGCAGCCAAGCGGACGGGGGTAATCAGCCCCAGCATTTT.

The chain combines TRBV30 with TRBJ2-2; 9 bases map to TRBD1. V lost 2 bases, J lost 1 base, and 2 bases stayed unmatched. The CDR3 is 15 residues long. The germline V gene has CDR1 GTSNPN and CDR2 SVGIG (reference sequence). CDR3 DNA: TGTGCCTGGAGTAGGGACAGGGAGAACACCGGGGAGCTGTTTTTT. This sequence encodes CAWSRDRENTGELFF.

The chain is built from TRBV5-8 and TRBJ1-4; 8 bases agree with TRBD1. The CDR3 is 14 residues long. The J segment lost 7 bases and the V segment lost 3 bases, leaving 5 bases of the junction unmatched. The germline V gene has CDR1 SGHTS and CDR2 YDEGEE. CDR3 coding DNA: TGTGCCAGCAGCTCGACAGGGGACTCTGAAAAACTGTTTTTT. It codes for CASSSTGDSEKLFF.

The chain has TRBV4-3 and TRBJ1-1; 7 bases match TRBD1. Losses at the gene ends were 2 bases for V and 6 bases for J; bases not matched to a gene: 6. The CDR3 has 14 amino acids. CDR1 and CDR2 from the germline V gene are LGHNA and YSLEER. CDR3 nucleotide sequence: TGCGCCAGCAGCCAACTACGAGGGGGCTCTGAAGCTTTCTTT. It codes for CASSQLRGGSEAFF.

Relative to its sample, this clone is large. The genes are TRBV28 and TRBJ1-6; TRBD1 matches at 10 bases. Trimming at V came to 5 bases and at J to 8 bases, leaving 6 bases not matched to a gene. The germline V gene encodes CDR1 MDHEN and CDR2 SYDVKM. The CDR3 is made up of 15 amino acids. CDR3 amino acids: CASSPLGQGDSPLHF. CDR3 DNA: TGTGCCAGCAGTCCCCTTGGACAGGGGGATTCACCCCTCCACTTT.

The rearrangement joins TRBV2 to TRBJ1-2; 7 bases line up with TRBD1. Germline V gene sequence: CDR1 SNHLY, CDR2 FYNNEI. V was pared by 6 bases and J by 8 bases, with 12 bases of the junction left unmatched. The CDR3 is made up of 14 amino acids. The CDR3 DNA reads TGTGCCAGCAGGCACAATACAGGGGCTGAAGGCTACACCTTC. It codes for CASRHNTGAEGYTF.

This clone was seen a handful of times. The CDR3 nucleotides read TGTGCCAGCAGTTTCGGCCAGACTTTCGGGGAAGTGTTCTTC. This translates into CASSFGQTFGEVFF. The chain uses TRBV27 and TRBJ2-1, with D tentatively TRBD2 (5 bases). The V and J ends lost 3 bases and 15 bases respectively, with 21 bases between them. The CDR3 extends over 14 amino acids. CDR1 and CDR2 (germline): MNHEY, SMNVEV (reference sequence).

V gene TRBV14 combines with J gene TRBJ2-1; perhaps TRBD2 as D (7 bases). CDR1 is SGHDN, CDR2 FVKESK, per germline. V shed 4 bases and J shed 0 bases, with 16 bases lying between them. This CDR3 is 17 amino acids long. CDR3 sequence (DNA): TGTGCCAGCAGCCCGAGTGGGGGGGCCGGCTCCTACAATGAGCAGTTCTTC. It encodes CASSPSGGAGSYNEQFF.

The rearrangement links TRBV25-1 to TRBJ2-1; TRBD2 aligns across 9 bases. V dropped 9 bases and J dropped 4; count of bases not matched to a gene: 10. The CDR3 has 15 residues. Looked up from germline, CDR1 is MGHDK and CDR2 is SYGVNS. CDR3 region: CASRKAGGDYNEQFF. The DNA for the CDR3 is TGTGCCAGTAGAAAAGCGGGGGGCGATTACAATGAGCAGTTCTTC.

This clone has a handful of counts. The chain has TRBV7-3 and TRBJ2-1; 7 bases map to TRBD2. CDR3 length: 14 amino acids. Germline V lookup: CDR1 SGHTA, CDR2 FQGTGA. J was trimmed by 2 bases and V by 5 bases; bases with no gene match: 3. The CDR3 loop reads CASSPTSTYNEQFF. CDR3 nucleotides: TGTGCCAGCAGCCCGACTAGCACCTACAATGAGCAGTTCTTC.

This clone was observed once. V and J are TRBV7-9 and TRBJ1-3; 7 nucleotides line up with TRBD1. The CDR3 length is 12 residues. Germline V gene sequence: CDR1 SEHNR, CDR2 FQNEAQ (reference sequence). V shed 3 bases, J shed 12 bases, and the junction held 5 bases outside the gene matches. The CDR3 DNA reads TGTGCCAGCAGCTTGGACAGGCCGAACATATATTTT. Protein: CASSLDRPNIYF. Supplemented by reference TRBV7-9 and TRBJ1-3, the full variable domain reads DTGVSQNPRHKITKRGQNVTFRCDPISEHNRLYWYRQTLGQGPEFLTYFQNEAQLEKSRLLSDRFSAERPKGSFSTLEIQRTEQGDSAMYLCASSLDRPNIYFGEGSWLTVV.

This clone appeared a few times. The V and J genes are TRBV18 and TRBJ1-2; possible D gene TRBD1, 6 bases. The germline V gene has CDR1 KGHSH and CDR2 LQKENI. The CDR3 covers 15 residues. Trimming stripped 0 bases from V and 4 bases from J, with 12 bases between. CDR3: CASSPPQPGVYGYTF. CDR3 bases: TGTGCCAGCTCACCACCTCAACCAGGGGTCTATGGCTACACCTTC.

The rearrangement uses TRBV27 and TRBJ1-5, with 7 nucleotides matching TRBD1. CDR3 length equals 14 residues. With 6 bases clipped from V and 3 bases from J, the junction kept 5 bases outside the gene matches. Per the germline V gene, CDR1 is MNHEY and CDR2 is SMNVEV (reference sequence). CDR3 sequence (DNA): TGTGCCAGCAGACAAAGGGGGCACAATCAGCCCCAGCATTTT. It encodes CASRQRGHNQPQHF.

This clone has just a few counts. The J gene is TRBJ2-7, the V gene TRBV7-2; 8 bases map to TRBD2. Germline trimming cut 1 base from V and 2 bases from J; bases unmatched to any gene: 10. In germline, CDR1 is SGHTA, CDR2 FQGNSA. This CDR3 has 17 residues. The CDR3 DNA reads TGTGCCAGCAGCTTAGTGGAGTACGGGGGGGCCACCTACGAGCAGTACTTC. It encodes CASSLVEYGGATYEQYF.

By sample fraction, this clone is large. V usage is TRBV28 and J usage is TRBJ1-2; 7 bases line up with TRBD1. J gave up 8 bases and V 3 bases, and 9 bases lay outside the gene matches. The CDR3 runs to 14 residues. Looked up from germline, CDR1 is MDHEN and CDR2 is SYDVKM. The CDR3 reads CASSLFTGARGYTF. In DNA form, the CDR3 reads TGTGCCAGCAGTTTGTTCACAGGGGCGCGAGGCTACACCTTC.

The chain has TRBV7-8 and TRBJ1-1, with D unresolved. The germline CDR1 and CDR2 sequences are SGHVS and FQNEAQ. Between the trimmed V and J ends, which lost 5 bases and 1 base, there was a span of 11 bases. The CDR3 is 14 residues long. As DNA, the CDR3 is TGTGCCAGCAGCGAGACCCAAACGAACACTGAAGCTTTCTTT. Translated, it gives CASSETQTNTEAFF.

This clone is medium-sized by share. The chain joins TRBV4-2 to TRBJ1-1, with a possible D match to TRBD1 (5 bases). Looked up from germline, CDR1 is LGHNA and CDR2 is YNFKEQ. This CDR3 contains 15 residues. V lost 0 bases and J lost 5, with 13 bases in between. CDR3 coding DNA: TGTGCCAGCAGCCAAGATTTGCAGGGCCTGACTGAAGCTTTCTTT. Protein product: CASSQDLQGLTEAFF.

V usage is TRBV4-3 and J usage is TRBJ1-1; D uncertain. This CDR3 region has 17 residues. Trimming took off 1 base at V and 1 base at J, with 16 bases between the two ends. Germline-derived CDR1 and CDR2 are LGHNA and YSLEER. As DNA, the CDR3 is TGCGCCAGCAGCCAAGTGGGGTGGACGGGAAAGAACACTGAAGCTTTCTTT. Its protein is CASSQVGWTGKNTEAFF.

The genes are TRBV5-6 and TRBJ1-4; D gene ambiguous. The V and J ends lost 1 base and 7 bases respectively, with 14 bases between them. Germline CDR1 and CDR2: SGHDT and YYEEEE. The CDR3 consists of 15 residues. CDR3 loop: CASSLSDLGGEKLFF. CDR3 nucleotide sequence: TGTGCCAGCAGCTTGTCTGACCTTGGAGGTGAAAAACTGTTTTTT.

The chain recombines TRBV7-2 with TRBJ1-6, with 7 bases fitting TRBD1. Trimming removed 7 bases from V and 13 bases from J; junction bases left unmatched: 13. Germline CDR1 SGHTA, CDR2 FQGNSA. The CDR3 consists of 14 residues. The chain's CDR3 is CASNLQGSPDPLHF. CDR3 DNA sequence: TGTGCCAGCAACCTACAGGGGTCGCCGGATCCCCTCCACTTT. The full variable domain, its missing parts supplied by reference TRBV7-2 and TRBJ1-6, is GAGVSQSPSNKVTEKGKDVELRCDPISGHTALYWYRQSLGQGLEFLIYFQGNSAPDKSGLPSDRFSAERTGGSVSTLTIQRTQQEDSAVYLCASNLQGSPDPLHFGNGTRLTVT.

The CDR3 sequence: CASSEDDSREKLFF. CDR3 bases: TGTGCCAGCAGTGAGGACGACAGTCGGGAAAAACTGTTTTTT. The chain is built from TRBV2 and TRBJ1-4, with D possibly being TRBD1 (5 bases). V lost 3 bases, J lost 8 bases, and 13 bases lay in between. The CDR3 is 14 residues long. Germline V gene lookup returns CDR1 SNHLY and CDR2 FYNNEI.

The chain recombines TRBV7-2 with TRBJ2-5; D call uncertain. There are 13 residues in the CDR3. Trimming shortened V by 2 bases and J by 0 bases, and 4 bases separated the two germline ends. Germline V gene lookup returns CDR1 SGHTA and CDR2 FQGNSA. The CDR3 reads CASSLSYQETQYF. Written as DNA, the CDR3 is TGTGCCAGCAGCTTATCGTACCAAGAGACCCAGTACTTC.

V is TRBV19 and J is TRBJ1-1; D remains ambiguous. The CDR3 is made up of 14 amino acids. Germline CDR1 reads LNHDA; CDR2 reads SQIVND (reference sequence). Trimming removed 7 bases at V and 3 bases at J, with 15 bases between. This CDR3 reads CASMSDPSYTEAFF. CDR3 bases: TGTGCCAGTATGAGTGACCCCAGTTACACTGAAGCTTTCTTT. The complete variable domain, with remaining parts taken from reference TRBV19 and TRBJ1-1, reads DGGITQSPKYLFRKEGQNVTLSCEQNLNHDAMYWYRQDPGQGLRLIYYSQIVNDFQKGDIAEGYSVSREKKESFPLTVTSAQKNPTAFYLCASMSDPSYTEAFFGQGTRLTVV.

The rearrangement links TRBV6-1 to TRBJ1-5; D remains ambiguous. The V gene's germline CDR1 is MNHNS and CDR2 SASEGT. The CDR3 loop spans 14 amino acids. Trimming removed 8 bases at V and 0 bases at J, with 11 bases between. CDR3 region: CASLDLYSNQPQHF. CDR3 DNA: TGTGCCAGCCTCGACCTGTATAGCAATCAGCCCCAGCATTTT.